What follows is one T cell receptor beta chain and its context. TCRdb's table, derived via immunoSEQ multiplex PCR, lists solely in-frame clones and lacks some. The repertoire has about 48,000 clones, 88% of them found once; the top ten carry 1% to 1.5%. The data stem from a study of T cell changes during pregnancy in multiple sclerosis. This CDR3 contains 15 residues. Germline lookup yields CDR1 SQVTM and CDR2 ANQGSEA. V dropped 6 bases and J dropped 5 bases, with 22 bases sitting between them. The chain uses TRBV29-1 and TRBJ2-5, with D maybe TRBD1 (5 bases). The TCR was taken from a female donor with multiple sclerosis, enrolled in a pregnancy study. The material sequenced was CD4+ T cells from peripheral blood mononuclear cells, taken in the second trimester of pregnancy. For the CDR3, the DNA is TGCAGCGTCAAGCCCGACTCATCTCCAGGGGAGACCCAGTACTTC. Translation: CSVKPDSSPGETQYF. The entire variable domain, with the rest obtained from reference TRBV29-1 and TRBJ2-5, is as follows: SAVISQKPSRDICQRGTSLTIQCQVDSQVTMMFWYRQQPGQSLTLIATANQGSEATYESGFVIDKFPISRPNLTFSTLTVSNMSPEDSSIYLCSVKPDSSPGETQYFGPGTRLLVL.